This T cell receptor beta chain originates from a study of human T cells and chemical hapten exposure (dated by TCRdb to the early 2020s). General notes on the study: For sensitization, 2% DPC in acetone was applied to a roughly 2 cm by roughly 2 cm area of upper inner arm skin. Peripheral blood TCR repertoire changes were tracked in vivo in alopecia patients during primary and secondary sensitization to the hapten diphenylcyclopropenone (DPC). The patient cohort, mostly female, included alopecia areata with under or over 50% scalp involvement, alopecia totalis and alopecia universalis. Patch tests used Finn chambers with 0.01% DPC on the upper back, scored after 6 days by International Contact Dermatitis Research Group standards. For TCR sequencing, blood came from 25 to 35 alopecia patients at anywhere from one to four time points (pre-sensitization, 2, 6 and 24 weeks). Libraries were pooled for sequencing, and per-sample TCR yields varied mainly because of small differences in library volumes within the pool. Throughout the study period of about 22 weeks, patients also received therapeutic DPC doses to the scalp every week. Patient blood was sampled pre-sensitization (week 0) and at 2, 6 and about 24 weeks after DPC sensitization.

What the work shows at the level of the full study, not this receptor alone: Expanded TCRs formed significantly more large CDR3 similarity clusters than pre-sensitization or healthy control sets, consistent with antigen-driven responses. DPC sensitization did not change how many TCRs were above 1 in 1000 frequency, and no evidence was found of alterations in global repertoire structure. After repeated subsampling, changes were observed in the strength of the expansion versus patch-test correlation and in the threshold at which the correlation became significant. All patients had alopecia, a presumed autoimmune disease, so their immune response might differ from that of healthy individuals. Patch test score was positively correlated with the number of PT1 expanded TCRs, with significance at thresholds 8, 16 and 32 but not at 4.

This clonotype was observed a few times. The antigen it binds to is not known. Within one base of it there is no much larger clone, and no base qualities were kept. The library came from RACE. Sequencing was carried out with a NextSeq 500. During library preparation, unique molecular identifiers were attached to individual cDNA molecules so that TCRs could be counted quantitatively and reproducibly. From each blood RNA sample, both TCR alpha and TCR beta chains were sequenced. In the original analysis: Samples had a median of roughly 98,000 TCRs, with a range from about 23,224 to 750,000. V, J and CDR3 annotation of the TCR reads was carried out using the Decombinator software suite. To make PS versus PT1 abundance plots, every sample was subsampled to the same number of TCRs (28,000). Expanded TCRs were defined as absent before sensitization and observed at least eight times at the 2-week time point. TCRdb trimmed the raw reads at Q25, called clones with MiXCR and kept productive beta chains. Merged by CDR3 protein, the rows form single entries marked with the most common genes and DNA. TCRdb's processing, not the authors', yielded these V and J calls. Here the sample has hundreds of thousands of distinct CDR3 sequences; over 6% occur a single time. The ten biggest clones cover less than 6.5% of the sample.

In the paper's terms, the time point label means: patch test 2, 6 weeks after DPC sensitization. The sample's treatment or condition, from its label and the paper: therapeutic diphenylcyclopropenone sensitization with weekly scalp DPC. At every patch-test visit, the blood draw took place before the patch test was put on. Patients were considered eligible if aged 18 to 70, diagnosed with alopecia and deemed suitable for DPC therapy, and patients were excluded if pregnant. Total RNA was extracted from unfractionated whole blood that had been collected in Tempus Blood RNA tubes. Sequences were derived from whole blood, sampled in connection with sensitization to the hapten diphenylcyclopropenone (DPC). This clonotype was sampled from a woman under 30 with alopecia areata. Some clones in this sample may be carry-over from other donors' samples.

The CDR3 corresponds to CASSSPGGVGTEAFF. The nucleotides read TGTGCCAGCAGTTCACCGGGGGGGGTTGGCACTGAAGCTTTCTTT. The V and J segments used are TRBV6-5 and TRBJ1-1; the D gene is perhaps TRBD1, on 5 matching bases. Reading from cysteine to phenylalanine, the CDR3 counts 15 amino acids. The read is trimmed to its CDR3 DNA, 45 bases read in frame from base 1. Based on the germline V gene, the CDR1 and CDR2 sequences are MNHEY and SVGAGI. V is cut by 4 bases and J by 4 bases, and the space between the germline ends is 16 bases.